The 8 T cell receptor beta chains below come from one sample, sequenced in a study of cytomegalovirus exposure and HLA in healthy donors. This PCR relied on a set of 60 Vbeta primers and 13 Jbeta primers. Sequenced by immunoSEQ multiplex PCR; TCRdb stores in-frame clones only, minus some. The sample yields around 150,000 clones, about 68% seen once. Source material: PBMCs. Source of these receptors: a human donor in good health.

The chain carries TRBV5-5 and TRBJ2-3, with D perhaps matching TRBD2 (6 bases). CDR1 is SGHKS and CDR2 is YYEKEE in the germline V gene (reference sequence). Trimming left V 2 bases short and J 5 bases short, with 15 bases between. There are 15 residues in the CDR3. The CDR3 bases are TGTGCCAGCAGCTTCATCGGCGGGGCGGGAGATACGCAGTATTTT. Translated: CASSFIGGAGDTQYF.

This clone occurred a few times. The chain employs TRBV7-2 and TRBJ1-4, with no clear D. The germline V gene has CDR1 SGHTA and CDR2 FQGNSA. The CDR3 covers 14 residues. V was pared by 3 bases and J by 8 bases, with 13 bases between. The CDR3 bases are TGTGCCAGCAGCTTGAGGGTGGCCCGGGAAAAACTGTTTTTT. This codes for CASSLRVAREKLFF.

The J gene is TRBJ1-1, the V gene TRBV7-9; maybe TRBD1 (5 bases). The germline V gene has CDR1 SEHNR and CDR2 FQNEAQ (reference sequence). The CDR3 is 18 residues long. Trimming shortened V by 1 base and J by 3 bases, and 21 bases separated the two germline ends. This CDR3 is CASSLVGASTETDTEAFF. The CDR3 DNA follows: TGTGCCAGCAGCTTAGTAGGGGCCTCGACGGAAACCGACACTGAAGCTTTCTTT.

Details on this clone: Within the sample, other DNA sequences also encode this same CDR3. The rearrangement joins TRBV9 to TRBJ2-3; tentative D call: TRBD2 (6 bases). Trimming pared 2 bases from V and 0 bases from J, leaving 10 bases between. Germline V gives CDR1 SGDLS, CDR2 YYNGEE. The CDR3 is 15 amino acids. CDR3 DNA: TGTGCCAGCAGCGTGGAGGGAAGGAGCACAGATACGCAGTATTTT. Protein product: CASSVEGRSTDTQYF.

This chain links TRBV28 with TRBJ2-7; 8 bases fit TRBD1. With 2 bases clipped from V and 4 bases from J, the junction kept 4 bases outside the gene matches. The CDR3 length is 14 residues. The germline V gene encodes CDR1 MDHEN and CDR2 SYDVKM. The chain's CDR3 is CASSLPDRGYEQYF. CDR3 nucleotides: TGTGCCAGCAGTTTACCCGACAGGGGTTACGAGCAGTACTTC.

The chain has TRBV7-9 and TRBJ1-2, with TRBD1 matching over 8 bases. Germline V gene sequence: CDR1 SEHNR, CDR2 FQNEAQ (reference sequence). The V gene end was trimmed by 4 bases and the J gene end by 4 bases; junction bases not matched to a gene: 8. The CDR3 is made up of 15 amino acids. In DNA form, the CDR3 reads TGTGCCAGCAGCTCCGGACAGGGCAATGGCTATGGCTACACCTTC. This encodes CASSSGQGNGYGYTF.

As for this clone: At the DNA level, this CDR3 is encoded by other sequences in the same sample as well. The CDR3 loop reads CASSLTGIYEQYF. The CDR3 coding sequence is TGTGCCAGCAGTCTGACAGGGATCTACGAGCAGTACTTC. This chain uses TRBV28 with TRBJ2-7; TRBD1 aligns across 7 bases. The ends lost 5 bases at V and 3 bases at J; junction bases unmatched: 4. The CDR3 loop spans 13 amino acids. Germline V lookup: CDR1 MDHEN, CDR2 SYDVKM.

The table lists this clone with a count of one. The chain recombines TRBV28 with TRBJ2-5; perhaps TRBD1 as D (7 bases). Germline CDR1 reads MDHEN; CDR2 reads SYDVKM. Trimming took 5 bases from V and 2 from J, leaving 18 bases between them. This CDR3 is 16 amino acids long. The CDR3 DNA reads TGTGCCAGCAGTCTACTCGGAGGGGGCAAACAAGAGACCCAGTACTTC. This codes for CASSLLGGGKQETQYF.